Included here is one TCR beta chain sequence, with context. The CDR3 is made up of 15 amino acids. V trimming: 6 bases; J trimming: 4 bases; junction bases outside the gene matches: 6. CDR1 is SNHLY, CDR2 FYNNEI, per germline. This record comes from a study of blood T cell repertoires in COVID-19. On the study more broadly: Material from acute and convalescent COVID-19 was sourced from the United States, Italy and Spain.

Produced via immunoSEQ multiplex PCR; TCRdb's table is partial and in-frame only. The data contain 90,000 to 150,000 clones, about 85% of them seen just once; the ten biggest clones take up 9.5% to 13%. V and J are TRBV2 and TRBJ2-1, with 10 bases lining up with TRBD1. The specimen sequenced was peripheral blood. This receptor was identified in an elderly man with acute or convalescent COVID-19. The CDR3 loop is CASSPTGGVYNEQFF. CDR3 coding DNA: TGTGCCAGCAGCCCGACAGGGGGCGTTTACAATGAGCAGTTCTTC.